This entry lists 32 T cell receptor beta chains sequenced from one sample in a study of blood T cell repertoires in COVID-19. Here immunoSEQ multiplex PCR was the method, and the copy in TCRdb shows in-frame clones only, minus some. The sample yields roughly 100,000 clones, around 88% seen once. Sequencing input: peripheral blood. Every receptor here comes from a man between 50 and 59 years old with COVID-19, enrolled during active disease.

CDR3 protein: CASSQSFGGTEAFF. The CDR3 nucleotides read TGTGCCAGCAGCCAATCGTTCGGGGGCACTGAAGCTTTCTTT. The chain combines TRBV16 with TRBJ1-1; tentatively, D is TRBD1 (5 bases). The germline V gene encodes CDR1 KGHSY and CDR2 FQNENV. The V and J ends lost 0 bases and 4 bases respectively, with 9 bases between them. CDR3 length equals 14 residues. The full variable domain, with the rest looked up from reference TRBV16 and TRBJ1-1, is GEEVAQTPKHLVRGEGQKAKLYCAPIKGHSYVFWYQQVLKNEFKFLISFQNENVFDETGMPKERFSAKCLPNSPCSLEIQATKLEDSAVYFCASSQSFGGTEAFFGQGTRLTVV.

This clone appeared a single time. V and J are TRBV6-6 and TRBJ1-2; perhaps TRBD1 as D (6 bases). The ends were cut back, 10 bases at V and 4 bases at J, with 13 bases in the middle. Germline values: CDR1 MNHNY, CDR2 SVGAGI (reference sequence). This CDR3 has 12 amino acids. CDR3 in DNA: TGTGCCACCGCGAACAGGGCCTATGGCTACACCTTC. It translates to CATANRAYGYTF.

The rearrangement joins TRBV6-6 to TRBJ2-7, with D perhaps matching TRBD1 (6 bases). The CDR3 runs 13 residues. CDR1 and CDR2 (germline): MNHNY, SVGAGI (reference sequence). V was clipped by 5 bases and J by 6 bases, with 14 bases between them. The CDR3 bases are TGTGCCAGCAGTCCACAGGGTGCTCGCGAGCAGTACTTC. Amino acid sequence: CASSPQGAREQYF.

This chain joins TRBV7-9 and TRBJ1-6, with D unclear. Trimming removed 5 bases from V and 6 bases from J, with 5 bases in between. The germline CDR1 and CDR2 sequences are SEHNR and FQNEAQ (reference sequence). The CDR3 runs 12 residues. The CDR3 bases are TGTGCCAGCAGCCCCTTTAATTCACCCCTCCACTTT. Translated: CASSPFNSPLHF.

The rearrangement joins TRBV11-2 to TRBJ2-5; the match to TRBD2 covers 9 bases. The CDR3 contains 14 residues. The junction had 9 bases not matched to a gene; V was cut back by 8 bases and J by 5 bases. Germline lookup yields CDR1 SGHAT and CDR2 FQNNGV. The DNA for the CDR3 is TGTGCCAGCGCGATAGCGGGGGCAAGGGAGACCCAGTACTTC. Translated, it gives CASAIAGARETQYF.

The rearrangement uses TRBV7-2 and TRBJ1-1; D remains ambiguous. CDR3 length: 14 amino acids. Per germline, CDR1 SGHTA and CDR2 FQGNSA. Trimming left V 1 base short and J 2 bases short, with 8 bases between. CDR3 amino acids: CASSLDYYNTEAFF. DNA for the CDR3: TGTGCCAGCAGCTTAGACTACTACAACACTGAAGCTTTCTTT.

V usage is TRBV5-1 and J usage is TRBJ2-1, with TRBD2 matching 7 bases. Per germline, CDR1 SGHRS and CDR2 YFSETQ. V lost 5 bases, J lost 0 bases, and 5 bases stayed unmatched. The CDR3 sequence is 15 residues long. CDR3 in amino acids: CASSVGGNSYNEQFF. The CDR3 DNA follows: TGCGCCAGCAGTGTCGGGGGGAACTCCTACAATGAGCAGTTCTTC.

J is TRBJ1-3 and V is TRBV18; 8 bases map to TRBD1. This CDR3 has 15 residues. CDR1 is KGHSH, CDR2 LQKENI, per germline. Germline trimming cut 9 bases from V and 4 bases from J; bases unmatched to any gene: 11. The CDR3 region has the DNA TGTGCCAGTACCGCTGTCAGGGGGCCAGGAAACACCATATATTTT. It encodes CASTAVRGPGNTIYF.

This clone occurred a few times. V and J are TRBV5-6 and TRBJ1-5, with D uncertain. Germline V gene lookup returns CDR1 SGHDT and CDR2 YYEEEE. With 4 bases removed from V and 4 bases from J, the gap between germline ends came to 12 bases. The length of the CDR3 is 14 residues. The CDR3 region is CASSGLEGNQPQHF. As DNA, the CDR3 is TGTGCCAGCAGCGGTCTCGAGGGAAATCAGCCCCAGCATTTT.

This clone came up a few times. The chain combines TRBV6-6 with TRBJ1-3, with D perhaps TRBD1 (6 bases). From germline, CDR1 is MNHNY and CDR2 SVGAGI (reference sequence). Trimming took off 6 bases at V and 0 bases at J, with 12 bases between the two ends. The CDR3 contains 15 residues. The CDR3 DNA sequence: TGTGCCAGCAGCCGGGACACCGGCTCTGGAAACACCATATATTTT. Its translation: CASSRDTGSGNTIYF.

The V call is TRBV21-1, the J call TRBJ1-5; no DNA check was done on the table's D call, TRBD1. TRBV21-1 is marked as a pseudogene. This CDR3 region has 14 residues. The CDR3 is CASSRDRVHQPQHF. As DNA, the CDR3 is TGTGCCAGCAGCCGGGACAGGGTCCATCAGCCCCAGCATTTT.

This clone was detected only a few times. The CDR3 loop is CASNHRQVEAFF. In DNA, the CDR3 is TGTGCCAGCAACCATCGACAGGTTGAAGCTTTCTTT. V gene TRBV7-9 combines with J gene TRBJ1-1; TRBD1 might be the D (6 bases). V was cut by 7 bases and J by 7 bases, with 13 bases left in between. This CDR3 is built from 12 residues. The germline V gene encodes CDR1 SEHNR and CDR2 FQNEAQ (reference sequence).

This clone was seen just once. The gene calls are TRBV14 and TRBJ1-2; D possibly corresponds to TRBD1 (6 bases). The CDR3 contains 15 residues. The germline V and J ends were trimmed by 1 base and 4 bases, with 13 bases remaining between them. Per germline, CDR1 SGHDN and CDR2 FVKESK. The CDR3 DNA reads TGTGCCAGCAGCCAAGGGCAGGGGCATGGCTATGGCTACACCTTC. It translates to CASSQGQGHGYGYTF.

The rearrangement joins TRBV7-3 to TRBJ1-1, with 9 bases lining up with TRBD1. After removal of 1 base from V and 4 bases from J, the junction contained 4 bases not matched to a gene. The CDR3 loop spans 15 amino acids. Germline CDR1 SGHTA, CDR2 FQGTGA. The CDR3 coding sequence is TGTGCCAGCAGCTTAAGAGGACAGGGGAGCACTGAAGCTTTCTTT. It encodes CASSLRGQGSTEAFF.

A note on this clone: At one boundary the junction diverges from the germline segment, which might be a read error. This sequence joins TRBV7-3 and TRBJ2-1; D is perhaps TRBD2 (6 bases). Per the germline V gene, CDR1 is SGHTA and CDR2 is FQGTGA. The CDR3 has 14 residues. The CDR3 DNA follows: TGTGCCAGCAGCTTGGGGGACTCCCACAATGAGCAGTTCTTC. It yields the protein CASSLGDSHNEQFF.

This clone was seen more than once but under ten times. V and J are TRBV15 and TRBJ1-4; D remains ambiguous. V lost 7 bases, J lost 1 base, and 7 bases lay in between. Germline V gene data show CDR1 as LNHNV and CDR2 as YYDKDF (reference sequence). This CDR3 region has 13 residues. CDR3 region: CATTPRTNEKLFF. The CDR3, as DNA: TGTGCCACCACACCGCGAACTAATGAAAAACTGTTTTTT.

The rearrangement joins TRBV27 to TRBJ2-6, with D maybe TRBD2 (6 bases). Germline assignment: CDR1 MNHEY and CDR2 SMNVEV (reference sequence). CDR3 length: 16 amino acids. Trimming removed 1 base from V and 1 base from J, with 8 bases in between. In DNA, the CDR3 is TGTGCCAGCAGTTTATACGGACTATCTGGGGCCAACGTCCTGACTTTC. Protein product: CASSLYGLSGANVLTF.

The CDR3 protein is CTSSQELTSGGYNEQFF. The CDR3 DNA follows: TGCACCAGCAGCCAAGAATTGACTAGCGGGGGGTACAATGAGCAGTTCTTC. The rearrangement links TRBV1 to TRBJ2-1; the table gives TRBD2 as D, unverified against the DNA. TRBV1 is deemed a pseudogene. This CDR3 contains 17 residues.

This clone showed up just once. The rearrangement uses TRBV15 and TRBJ1-3, with 8 bases matching TRBD1. Germline V gives CDR1 LNHNV, CDR2 YYDKDF (reference sequence). CDR3 length equals 16 residues. J gave up 4 bases and V 5 bases, and 10 bases lay outside the gene matches. In DNA form, the CDR3 reads TGTGCCACCAGCTTCCAAACAGGGGGGTCAGGAAACACCATATATTTT. Protein sequence: CATSFQTGGSGNTIYF.

V usage is TRBV3-1 (or the pseudogene TRBV3-2) and J usage is TRBJ2-1, with D possibly matching TRBD2 (5 bases). This CDR3 has 15 residues. Trimming took off 4 bases at V and 0 bases at J, with 10 bases between the two ends. Germline V gives CDR1 LGHDT, CDR2 YNNKEL (reference sequence). The DNA of the CDR3 is TGTGCCAGCAGCCTTAGCGCTGGCTCCTACAATGAGCAGTTCTTC. Translation: CASSLSAGSYNEQFF.

CDR3 sequence reads: CASSPRTGAWTGELFF. CDR3 nucleotides: TGTGCCAGCTCTCCTCGGACAGGGGCATGGACCGGGGAGCTGTTTTTT. The chain is built from TRBV18 and TRBJ2-2, with 9 positions matching TRBD1. CDR1 and CDR2 (germline): KGHSH, LQKENI. The CDR3 has 16 residues. V was pared by 6 bases and J by 5 bases, with 10 bases of the junction left unmatched. Full variable domain (remainder filled in from reference TRBV18 and TRBJ2-2): NAGVMQNPRHLVRRRGQEARLRCSPMKGHSHVYWYRQLPEEGLKFMVYLQKENIIDESGMPKERFSAEFPKEGPSILRIQQVVRGDSAAYFCASSPRTGAWTGELFFGEGSRLTVL.

This chain uses TRBV7-3 with TRBJ1-1; weak D call: TRBD1 (5 bases). CDR3 length equals 15 residues. V lost 0 bases to trimming and J lost 1 base, with 9 bases between them. Germline CDR1 reads SGHTA; CDR2 reads FQGTGA. The CDR3 region has the DNA TGTGCCAGCAGCTTAACGGCAGGGTCGAACACTGAAGCTTTCTTT. The encoded protein is CASSLTAGSNTEAFF.

This chain uses TRBV7-9 with TRBJ1-2; D not certain. With 4 bases removed from V and 4 bases from J, the gap between germline ends came to 25 bases. This CDR3 spans 18 amino acids. From germline, CDR1 is SEHNR and CDR2 FQNEAQ (reference sequence). This chain's CDR3 is CASSYADMSIIATYGYTF. The CDR3 DNA reads as TGTGCCAGCAGCTACGCCGACATGTCGATAATCGCGACCTATGGCTACACCTTC.

This clone was observed a single time. The CDR3 reads CASSLNSDPRGQPQHF. The CDR3 coding sequence is TGTGCCAGCAGTTTAAACTCCGACCCCCGGGGACAGCCCCAGCATTTT. The gene calls are TRBV27 and TRBJ1-5; D call uncertain. From germline, CDR1 is MNHEY and CDR2 SMNVEV (reference sequence). V was pared by 2 bases and J by 7 bases, with 18 bases between. This CDR3 is built from 16 residues.

The chain couples TRBV28 to TRBJ2-5; possible D gene TRBD1, 5 bases. CDR3 length: 15 amino acids. Trimming took off 2 bases at V and 1 base at J, with 11 bases between the two ends. CDR1 is MDHEN and CDR2 is SYDVKM in the germline V gene. The CDR3 reads CASSLGRQGQETQYF. CDR3 DNA: TGTGCCAGCAGTTTAGGTCGGCAGGGCCAAGAGACCCAGTACTTC. The full variable domain, in which reference TRBV28 and TRBJ2-5 provide the parts outside the CDR3, is DVKVTQSSRYLVKRTGEKVFLECVQDMDHENMFWYRQDPGLGLRLIYFSYDVKMKEKGDIPEGYSVSREKKERFSLILESASTNQTSMYLCASSLGRQGQETQYFGPGTRLLVL.

The genes are TRBV6-1 and TRBJ1-1; D call uncertain. The CDR3 spans 13 residues. V lost 5 bases and J 11 bases, leaving 18 bases between the germline ends. Germline lookup yields CDR1 MNHNS and CDR2 SASEGT. CDR3 coding DNA: TGTGCCAGCAGTTCCTGGGTGTGGAGCGGGGCTTTCTTT. Translation gives CASSSWVWSGAFF.

The table lists this clone with a few counts. J is TRBJ1-6 and V is TRBV19; D perhaps matches TRBD1 (5 bases). The CDR3 loop spans 14 amino acids. The V end was cut by 3 bases, the J end by 5 bases, with 8 bases between. Germline V gives CDR1 LNHDA, CDR2 SQIVND (reference sequence). Here the CDR3 reads CASSMGPDNSPLHF. CDR3 nucleotides: TGTGCCAGTAGTATGGGGCCTGATAATTCACCCCTCCACTTT. Filled out from reference TRBV19 and TRBJ1-6, the complete variable domain reads DGGITQSPKYLFRKEGQNVTLSCEQNLNHDAMYWYRQDPGQGLRLIYYSQIVNDFQKGDIAEGYSVSREKKESFPLTVTSAQKNPTAFYLCASSMGPDNSPLHFGNGTRLTVT.

The table lists this clone with a few counts. This sequence joins TRBV5-4 and TRBJ1-3; TRBD1 might be the D (5 bases). Trimming removed 10 bases from V and 2 bases from J, with 19 bases in between. Germline assignment: CDR1 SGHNT and CDR2 YYREEE (reference sequence). The CDR3 contains 15 residues. Here the CDR3 reads CALGNRLTPGNTIYF. CDR3 in DNA: TGTGCCCTTGGGAACAGGCTAACCCCTGGAAACACCATATATTTT.

The chain uses TRBV30 and TRBJ1-6; D is unresolved. CDR3 length: 12 amino acids. Trimming removed 3 bases at V and 11 bases at J, with 11 bases between. The V gene's germline CDR1 is GTSNPN and CDR2 SVGIG (reference sequence). The CDR3 loop reads CAWSRDTAPLHF. CDR3 sequence (DNA): TGTGCCTGGAGCCGAGATACGGCACCCCTCCACTTT.

This clone was recorded once. This chain connects TRBV7-4 to TRBJ1-2, with 8 bases matching TRBD1. With V trimmed by 1 base and J by 3 bases, 1 base remained unmatched. Germline V gene sequence: CDR1 SGHVT, CDR2 SQSDAQ. This CDR3 spans 14 amino acids. CDR3 in DNA: TGTGCCAGCAGCTTAGACAGGGGGTACTATGGCTACACCTTC. As protein: CASSLDRGYYGYTF.

The chain joins TRBV18 to TRBJ2-1, with 11 bases identical to TRBD1. J lost 6 bases, V lost 3 bases, and 1 base had no gene match. The CDR3 consists of 14 residues. CDR1 KGHSH and CDR2 LQKENI come from the germline V gene. CDR3 sequence (DNA): TGTGCCAGCTCACCGGGACAGGGGGGCAATGAGCAGTTCTTC. Residues: CASSPGQGGNEQFF.

The rearrangement links TRBV28 to TRBJ1-5, with 10 bases matching TRBD1. The CDR3 totals 17 residues. Germline-derived CDR1 and CDR2 are MDHEN and SYDVKM. After removal of 6 bases from V and 0 bases from J, the junction contained 8 bases not matched to a gene. The CDR3 bases are TGTGCCAGCAGCCTCGGGACAGGGGACTATAGCAATCAGCCCCAGCATTTT. It specifies CASSLGTGDYSNQPQHF.